This T cell receptor (beta chain) is drawn from a study of technical replicates of blood from several donors. With 0 bases removed from V and 7 bases from J, the gap between germline ends came to 17 bases. Germline V CDR1 and CDR2: SGHRS, YFSETQ. This CDR3 spans 16 amino acids. The data were produced by immunoSEQ multiplex PCR, yet TCRdb's version contains in-frame clones alone and is incomplete. Of fewer than 80,000 clones in the sample, 70% to 90% were seen once. This chain uses TRBV5-1 with TRBJ2-1, with a weak D call TRBD2 (7 bases). The source material was PBMCs. This TCR was recovered from a human donor in good health. Some clones in this sample may be carry-over from other donors' samples. The CDR3 here is CASSLAPQGGLNEQFF. CDR3 nucleotides: TGCGCCAGCAGCTTGGCCCCACAGGGAGGGCTAAATGAGCAGTTCTTC.